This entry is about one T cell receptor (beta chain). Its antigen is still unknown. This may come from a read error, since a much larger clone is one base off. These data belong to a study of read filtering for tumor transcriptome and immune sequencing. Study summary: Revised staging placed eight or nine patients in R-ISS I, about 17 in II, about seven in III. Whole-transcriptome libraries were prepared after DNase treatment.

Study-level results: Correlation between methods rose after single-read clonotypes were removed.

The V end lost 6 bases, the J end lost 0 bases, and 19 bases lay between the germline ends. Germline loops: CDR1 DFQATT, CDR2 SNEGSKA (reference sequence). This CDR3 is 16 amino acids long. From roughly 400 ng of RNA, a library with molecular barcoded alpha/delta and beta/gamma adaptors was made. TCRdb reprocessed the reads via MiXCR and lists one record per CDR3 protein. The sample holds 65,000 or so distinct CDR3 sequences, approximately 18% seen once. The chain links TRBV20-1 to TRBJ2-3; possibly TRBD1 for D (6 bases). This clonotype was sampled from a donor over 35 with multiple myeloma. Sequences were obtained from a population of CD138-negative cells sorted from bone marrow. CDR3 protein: CSAPDRAGASTDTQYF. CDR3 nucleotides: TGCAGTGCCCCAGACCGGGCAGGGGCTAGCACAGATACGCAGTATTTT.